This TCR beta chain was sequenced during a study of PD-L1 blockade in urothelial cancer. Study-level information: Blood was subjected to analysis at 3 weeks (second dose) and 6 weeks following treatment start.

This sample's time point: peripheral blood 6 weeks after treatment start. Sample contribution per patient ranged from 1 to 8, covering pretreatment and on-treatment. Measured with immunoSEQ multiplex PCR; TCRdb has only the in-frame clones, and not every one. This sample has 95,000 to 150,000 clones, with roughly 88% found just once. CDR3 length equals 15 residues. In germline, CDR1 is LGHNA, CDR2 YNFKEQ. Trimming pared 0 bases from V and 3 bases from J, leaving 12 bases between. The TCR comes from a man aged 50-60 years with urothelial cancer. The chain recombines TRBV4-2 with TRBJ2-7; D is ambiguous. Source: PBMCs, taken around atezolizumab (anti-PD-L1) treatment. DNA for the CDR3: TGTGCCAGCAGCCAAGAGTCAGGCTTTGGCTACGAGCAGTACTTC. As protein: CASSQESGFGYEQYF.